The rows below give T cell receptor beta chains drawn from one sample of a study of OX40 agonist ivuxolimab in advanced cancers. The assay was immunoSEQ multiplex PCR, and TCRdb's table has in-frame clones only and misses some. Among about 130,000 clones listed, less than 95% were seen once. The sequencing here drew on CD4+ or CD8+ T cells sorted from blood, taken in a trial of the OX40 agonist ivuxolimab. These receptors originate from an adult with an advanced solid tumor such as melanoma, head and neck, liver or kidney cancer. Each CDR3 is given without its conserved first and last residue.

j_call	v_call	cdr3_aa
TRBJ1-1	TRBV5-6	ASSLRPTEAF
TRBJ1-5	TRBV28	ASSLNQGSGNQPQH
TRBJ2-7	TRBV6-5	ASRQGQGVRQY
TRBJ1-1	TRBV5-6	ASSLRGLNTEAF
TRBJ2-3	TRBV4-1	ASSQWGQGYTDTQY
TRBJ1-1	TRBV18	ASSLLQKEPGTEAF
TRBJ2-7	TRBV9	ASSTTSGNTVGKY
TRBJ1-1	TRBV11-2	ASSLLTGVTEAF
TRBJ1-1	TRBV2	ASSSDIAEAF
TRBJ1-2	TRBV5-1	ASSLKGDYGYT
TRBJ2-5	TRBV6-1	ASSVLRAENQY
TRBJ1-1	TRBV5-1	ASSLVGDWMNTEAF
TRBJ2-2	TRBV2	ASSVRISTGELF
TRBJ1-2	TRBV27	ASSPGYGYGYT
TRBJ2-1	TRBV6-6	ASSPRQGSPYNEQF
TRBJ2-2	TRBV29-1	SAPVGLAGTKGTGELF
TRBJ2-1	TRBV15	ATSRGGGSGDNEQF
TRBJ1-2	TRBV7-8	ASSFRVNYGYT
TRBJ2-7	TRBV11-3	ASSMGGQGISREQY
TRBJ2-1	TRBV14	ASRLAGDNEQF
TRBJ2-1	TRBV6-6	ASSYGGLSEAQF
TRBJ2-3	TRBV5-8	ASRETGSITDTQY
TRBJ2-1	TRBV19	ARSILAGGYNEQF
TRBJ2-7	TRBV27	ASSPRTGINYEQY
TRBJ2-4	TRBV5-1	ASSLDGVFDIQY
TRBJ1-1	TRBV6-5	ASRGQVMNTEAF
TRBJ2-7	TRBV4-2	ASSGLAGMTYEQY